This TCR beta chain was documented in a study of cytomegalovirus exposure and HLA in healthy donors. There are a few counts of this clone. Its target is unknown. V was clipped by 7 bases and J by 2 bases, with 12 bases between them. Germline V gene data show CDR1 as MNHNS and CDR2 as SASEGT. The CDR3 length is 14 residues. Study-level findings and limits: Another analysis was done later, and it associated approximately 18,000 TCR beta sequences with HLA alleles at 0.05 false discovery rate. The study flagged about 160 TCR beta chains as cytomegalovirus-associated.

60 Vbeta and 13 Jbeta primers were used in PCR. TCRdb's table, derived via immunoSEQ multiplex PCR, lists solely in-frame clones and lacks some. This table holds 100,000 to 120,000 clones, roughly 80% found once. Sequencing input: PBMCs. The TCR originated in a middle-aged woman in good health and CMV-seropositive. The J gene is TRBJ1-5, the V gene TRBV6-1; a weak D match, TRBD1 (5 bases). The CDR3 protein is CASMRTFGNQPQHF. The DNA for the CDR3 is TGTGCCAGCATGAGGACATTTGGCAATCAGCCCCAGCATTTT.